This T cell receptor (beta chain) was found in a study of blood T cell repertoires in COVID-19. Looking at the study overall: PBMCs, B-cell-depleted T cells, or T cells provided the cDNA or gDNA that made up the material.

Participant reports of clinical history set cohort assignment. This CDR3 spans 15 amino acids. In germline, CDR1 is LNHDA, CDR2 SQIVND (reference sequence). V was clipped by 2 bases and J by 1 base, with 12 bases between them. In the study's own analysis: Estimates of nucleated cell counts were drawn from the amplification of reference gene primers. Sequencing was performed with immunoSEQ multiplex PCR; in TCRdb, only in-frame clones are kept and a portion is missing. For V, J and clone size, that table is used; D and trimming come from the DNA. The table shows some 270,000 clones, with about 85% occurring only once.

Sequenced: PBMCs or T cells enriched from blood (not recorded which). The chain has TRBV19 and TRBJ2-7, with a possible D match to TRBD1 (6 bases). The origin of this receptor is a woman between 50 and 59 years old who had been exposed to COVID-19. CDR3 in amino acids: CASSIQAGASYEQYF. DNA for the CDR3: TGTGCCAGTAGTATACAGGCAGGGGCTTCCTACGAGCAGTACTTC.